Sequencing of this T cell receptor beta chain was carried out in a study of blood T cells in healthy people across ages. Findings and caveats of the study: Using unsorted PBMCs precluded a conclusive naive versus antigen-experienced comparison.

This clonotype was seen more than once but under ten times. The antigen is unknown. Germline CDR1 is DFQATT and CDR2 is SNEGSKA (reference sequence). The CDR3 has 13 amino acids. Healthy Caucasian individuals from Russia aged about 6 to 90 served as donors. Per-sample yields of isolated PBMCs were at least 7 million. Samples each had at least 6 micrograms of total RNA extracted. A second PCR of 7 to 11 cycles used a sample-barcoded 5' primer and a J-beta primer mix. TCRdb fed the 5' RACE reads into MiXCR, producing one record per CDR3 protein. The profile shows 650,000 to 1,000,000 distinct CDR3 sequences, 46% of them singletons.

Material: blood. The rearrangement joins TRBV20-1 to TRBJ2-7; 10 bases are shared with TRBD1. The assigned J gene may be wrong: the sequence end matches TRBJ2-5 better. The sequence came from an elderly man in good health. The CDR3 bases are TGCAGTGCTGACAGGGGGCAGATGGAGACCCAGTACTTC. Translating it yields CSADRGQMETQYF.